Listed below are T cell receptor beta chains from one sample, sequenced in a study of blood T cell repertoires in COVID-19. The table came from immunoSEQ multiplex PCR; TCRdb's copy has only in-frame clones and leaves some out. The sample records roughly 50,000 clones, under 85% being singletons. Material: peripheral blood. These receptors all come from a woman aged 55 to 70 with acute or convalescent COVID-19. The CDR3 runs from the conserved cysteine through the conserved F or W. The order of the fields is CDR3 DNA, CDR3 protein, V gene, clone size, J gene, D gene. The D gene is left open where the match is weak. Rows give clone size only sometimes, using once, few, many, or a class for an expanded clone.

TGTGCCAGCAGCTTCTCCAGGAGCACAGATACGCAGTATTTT | CASSFSRSTDTQYF | TRBV7-2 | - | TRBJ2-3 | -
TGTGCCAGTAGCCCGAACCGGGTCGTTTATAGCAATCAGCCCCAGCATTTT | CASSPNRVVYSNQPQHF | TRBV19 | once | TRBJ1-5 | -
TGTGCCAGCAGCTCACCCTCCGGCAGCGCAACTAATGAAAAACTGTTTTTT | CASSSPSGSATNEKLFF | TRBV7-9 | - | TRBJ1-4 | -
TGTGCCAGCAGCTTGAGACAGAGCTCCTACGAGCAGTACTTC | CASSLRQSSYEQYF | TRBV7-9 | - | TRBJ2-7 | -
TGTGCCAGCATCTACGGACGAGGGCGAGCCGCGGAAGCTTTCTTT | CASIYGRGRAAEAFF | TRBV6-5 | - | TRBJ1-1 | -
TGTGCCAGCAGCTTAAACGGCGGGAGAGGAGGGTCCTACGAGCAGTACTTC | CASSLNGGRGGSYEQYF | TRBV11-3 | - | TRBJ2-7 | TRBD2
TGTGCCAGCAGCTTATCGGTAGGGAGCTCCTACGAGCAGTACTTC | CASSLSVGSSYEQYF | TRBV7-2 | once | TRBJ2-7 | -
TGTGCCAGCAGCCCAGGACAGGGTAGGACTAATGAAAAACTGTTTTTT | CASSPGQGRTNEKLFF | TRBV9 | - | TRBJ1-4 | TRBD1
TGTGCCAGCAGCGGCCGGGACGGCAGGGGGGAGACCCAGTACTTC | CASSGRDGRGETQYF | TRBV6-5 | - | TRBJ2-5 | TRBD1
TGTGCCAGCAGTTTAATATTGAACACTGAAGCTTTCTTT | CASSLILNTEAFF | TRBV12-3/TRBV12-4 | - | TRBJ1-1 | -
TGTGCCAGCAGTTACGGCTCGGGTTTTGGAAACACCATATATTTT | CASSYGSGFGNTIYF | TRBV6-5 | - | TRBJ1-3 | -
TGTGCCAGCAGCCTGACTAGCGGCTCGGAGGGGGATGAGCAGTTCTTC | CASSLTSGSEGDEQFF | TRBV5-4 | - | TRBJ2-1 | TRBD2
TGTGCCGCCGGGATCCCCCGGGACACCCCCCTGGGGGACACTGAAGCTTTCTTT | CAAGIPRDTPLGDTEAFF | TRBV10-3 | - | TRBJ1-1 | -
TGTGCCAGCAGCGAGGCTAGCGGGAGCACTTACGAGCAGTACTTC | CASSEASGSTYEQYF | TRBV21-1 | - | TRBJ2-7 | -
TGTGCCAGCAGCTTCCAGGGATCTCGGGAAAAACTGTTTTTT | CASSFQGSREKLFF | TRBV5-4 | - | TRBJ1-4 | -
TGTGCCAGTAGTATGCCGGGCAATCAGCCCCAGCATTTT | CASSMPGNQPQHF | TRBV19 | - | TRBJ1-5 | -
TGCGCCAGCAGCTTGTACGGTACAGATACGCAGTATTTT | CASSLYGTDTQYF | TRBV5-1 | few | TRBJ2-3 | -
TGTGCCAGCAGCAAGTCCGGGGGTTTAAGGACTGAAGCTTTCTTT | CASSKSGGLRTEAFF | TRBV5-4 | - | TRBJ1-1 | -
TGTGCCAGCAGACAGACAGGTTCTATCACTGAAGCTTTCTTT | CASRQTGSITEAFF | TRBV6-5 | - | TRBJ1-1 | -
TGTGCCAGCAGCCAAAAGAGGGGGACTGAAGCTTTCTTT | CASSQKRGTEAFF | TRBV21-1 | few | TRBJ1-1 | -
TGTGCGCTCTCACGCGGGGGAGGAGGGACAGATACGCAGTATTTT | CALSRGGGGTDTQYF | TRBV28 | - | TRBJ2-3 | TRBD2
TGTGCCAGCAGCAAAGATTGTACAGGGGTTACTAATGAAAAACTGTTTTTT | CASSKDCTGVTNEKLFF | TRBV21-1 | few | TRBJ1-4 | -
TGTGCCAGCAGTCGTCTTGAGACAATCCGAAACACCATATATTTT | CASSRLETIRNTIYF | TRBV11-2 | - | TRBJ1-3 | -
TGTGCCAGCAGCGGGGACAGTAGCAATCAGCCCCAGCATTTT | CASSGDSSNQPQHF | TRBV2 | - | TRBJ1-5 | TRBD1
TGTGCCAGCAGCCAAGATATGGGTCGGAGCGGGAGTGTTGTTACGCAGTATTTT | CASSQDMGRSGSVVTQYF | TRBV4-2 | - | TRBJ2-3 | TRBD2
TGTGCCAGCTCACCGGGCCCGTCTGTAGAGCAGCCCCAGCATTTT | CASSPGPSVEQPQHF | TRBV18 | - | TRBJ1-5 | -
TGTGCCAGCAGATCGGGACAGGGGACTTATGGCTACACCTTC | CASRSGQGTYGYTF | TRBV27 | - | TRBJ1-2 | TRBD1
TGTGCCAGCAGCCTTTTTGGGGCCAACGTCCTGACTTTC | CASSLFGANVLTF | TRBV12-3/TRBV12-4 | once | TRBJ2-6 | -
TGTGCCAGCAGCTTGAGGGGGCCAGATACGCAGTATTTT | CASSLRGPDTQYF | TRBV7-9 | - | TRBJ2-3 | TRBD1
TGTGCCAGCTCACGCGGGACAGCGAGCTCTGGAAACACCATATATTTT | CASSRGTASSGNTIYF | TRBV18 | - | TRBJ1-3 | TRBD1
TGTGCCAGCAGAGCAGGGTCTGCAGAGACCCAGTACTTC | CASRAGSAETQYF | TRBV12-3/TRBV12-4 | - | TRBJ2-5 | -
TGTGCCATCAGTGCTGGCAGGGATTACACCGGGGAGCTGTTTTTT | CAISAGRDYTGELFF | TRBV10-3 | - | TRBJ2-2 | -
TGTGCCAGCAGCGCCCACGGGGGGACAGGTGAAAAACTGTTTTTT | CASSAHGGTGEKLFF | TRBV9 | - | TRBJ1-4 | TRBD1
TGTGCCAGCAGCTTAACGGGACAGGGTACAGATACGCAGTATTTT | CASSLTGQGTDTQYF | TRBV7-3 | - | TRBJ2-3 | TRBD1
TGTGCCAGCAGCTACCGACAGGACGCTGAAGCTTTCTTT | CASSYRQDAEAFF | TRBV7-9 | few | TRBJ1-1 | -
TGTGCCAGCACGGGCGGGAGCACTGAAGCTTTCTTT | CASTGGSTEAFF | TRBV6-5 | - | TRBJ1-1 | -
TGTGCCAGCTCACTTGGACAGGGTGGGGGCAATGAGCAGTTCTTC | CASSLGQGGGNEQFF | TRBV18 | - | TRBJ2-1 | TRBD1
TGTGCCAGCAGTTACTCTTTTCTTAACACCGGGGAGCTGTTTTTT | CASSYSFLNTGELFF | TRBV6-5 | - | TRBJ2-2 | -
TGTGCCAGCAGTTACTCGTGGGACAGGACCTATGGCTACACCTTC | CASSYSWDRTYGYTF | TRBV6-2/TRBV6-3 | few | TRBJ1-2 | TRBD1
TGTGCCAGCAGCATTCGCCTGGGACAGGGGGGCGACGGCTACACCTTC | CASSIRLGQGGDGYTF | TRBV11-1 | - | TRBJ1-2 | TRBD1
TGTGCCAGCAGTGCCGGGGGGTTAGCCAAAAACATTCAGTACTTC | CASSAGGLAKNIQYF | TRBV28 | - | TRBJ2-4 | TRBD2
TGTGCCAGCAGCTTAGTCGGCCCAGCGGGCTACACCTTC | CASSLVGPAGYTF | TRBV7-9 | - | TRBJ1-2 | -
TGTGCCAGCAGCTTGGTCGGGAGGCCCCTCTATGGCTACACCTTC | CASSLVGRPLYGYTF | TRBV7-2 | - | TRBJ1-2 | -
TGTGCCACCAGCAGCTACAGGGGCCCCTACGAGCAGTACTTC | CATSSYRGPYEQYF | TRBV15 | - | TRBJ2-7 | TRBD1
TGTGCCAGCAGCTTTCCCGGGACAGGGGGCCGCACCGGGGAGCTGTTTTTT | CASSFPGTGGRTGELFF | TRBV7-2 | - | TRBJ2-2 | TRBD1
TGTGCCACCAGCAGAGATATAGGACTAGCGGTCAATGAGCAGTTCTTC | CATSRDIGLAVNEQFF | TRBV15 | - | TRBJ2-1 | TRBD2
TGCGCCAGCAGCCAAGATATAGGGGTCTCAGGAAACACCATATATTTT | CASSQDIGVSGNTIYF | TRBV4-1 | - | TRBJ1-3 | -
TGTGCCAGCAGGAACAGGCAGTTCACTGAAGCTTTCTTT | CASRNRQFTEAFF | TRBV6-5 | - | TRBJ1-1 | -
TGTGCCAGCAGCCAAGTGACAGGGAACTCCGAGCAGTACTTC | CASSQVTGNSEQYF | TRBV3-1/TRBV3-2 | few | TRBJ2-7 | TRBD1